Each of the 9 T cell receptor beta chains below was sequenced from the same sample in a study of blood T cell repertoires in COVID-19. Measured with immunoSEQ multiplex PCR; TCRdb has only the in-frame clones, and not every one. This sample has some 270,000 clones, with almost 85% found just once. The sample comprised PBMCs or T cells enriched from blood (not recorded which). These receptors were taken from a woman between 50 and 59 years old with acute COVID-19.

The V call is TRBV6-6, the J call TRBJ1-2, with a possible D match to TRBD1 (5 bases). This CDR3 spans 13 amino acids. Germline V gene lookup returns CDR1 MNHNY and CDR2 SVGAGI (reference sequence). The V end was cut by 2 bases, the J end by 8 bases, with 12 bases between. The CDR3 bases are TGTGCCAGCAGTTACGGGGGAGGGGACGGCTACACCTTC. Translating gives CASSYGGGDGYTF.

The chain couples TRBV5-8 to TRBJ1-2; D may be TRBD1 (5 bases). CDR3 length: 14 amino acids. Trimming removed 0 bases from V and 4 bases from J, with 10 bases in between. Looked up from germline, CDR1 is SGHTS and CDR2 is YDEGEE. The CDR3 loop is CASSLEPGPYGYTF. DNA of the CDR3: TGTGCCAGCAGCTTGGAACCAGGGCCCTATGGCTACACCTTC.

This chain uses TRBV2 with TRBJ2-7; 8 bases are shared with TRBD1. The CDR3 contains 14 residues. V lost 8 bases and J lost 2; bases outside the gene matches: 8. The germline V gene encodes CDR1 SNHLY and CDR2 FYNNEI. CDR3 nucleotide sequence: TGTGCCAGCTTTAGGGACAGGAGAACCTACGAGCAGTACTTC. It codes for CASFRDRRTYEQYF. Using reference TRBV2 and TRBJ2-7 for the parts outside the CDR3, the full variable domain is EPEVTQTPSHQVTQMGQEVILRCVPISNHLYFYWYRQILGQKVEFLVSFYNNEISEKSEIFDDQFSVERPDGSNFTLKIRSTKLEDSAMYFCASFRDRRTYEQYFGPGTRLTVT.

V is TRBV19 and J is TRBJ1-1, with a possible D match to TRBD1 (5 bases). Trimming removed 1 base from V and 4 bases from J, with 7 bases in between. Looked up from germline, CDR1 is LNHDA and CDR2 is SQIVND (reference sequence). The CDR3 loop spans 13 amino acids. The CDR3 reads CASSIGRATEAFF. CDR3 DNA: TGTGCCAGTAGTATAGGCAGGGCCACTGAAGCTTTCTTT.

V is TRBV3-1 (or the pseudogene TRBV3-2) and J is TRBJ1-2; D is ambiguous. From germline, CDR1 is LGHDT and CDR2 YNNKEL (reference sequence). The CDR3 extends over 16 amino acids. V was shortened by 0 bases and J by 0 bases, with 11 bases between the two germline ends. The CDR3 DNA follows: TGTGCCAGCAGCCAAGAGGGCAGCAATGCTAACTATGGCTACACCTTC. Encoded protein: CASSQEGSNANYGYTF.

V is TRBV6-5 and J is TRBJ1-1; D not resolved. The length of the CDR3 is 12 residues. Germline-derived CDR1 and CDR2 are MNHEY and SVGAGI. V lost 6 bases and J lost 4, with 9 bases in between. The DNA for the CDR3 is TGTGCCAGCAGCTTCACGGTCACTGAAGCTTTCTTT. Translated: CASSFTVTEAFF.

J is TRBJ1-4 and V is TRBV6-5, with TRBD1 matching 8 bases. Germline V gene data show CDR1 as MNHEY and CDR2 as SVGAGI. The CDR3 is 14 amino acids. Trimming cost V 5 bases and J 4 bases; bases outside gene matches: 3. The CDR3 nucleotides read TGTGCCAGCAGTACGACAGGGGTTAATGAAAAACTGTTTTTT. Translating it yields CASSTTGVNEKLFF.

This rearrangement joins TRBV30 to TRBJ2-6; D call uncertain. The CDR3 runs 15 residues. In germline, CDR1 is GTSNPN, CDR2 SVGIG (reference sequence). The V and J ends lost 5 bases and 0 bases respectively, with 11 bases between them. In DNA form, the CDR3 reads TGTGCCTGGGGACGTCTCAGCTCTGGGGCCAACGTCCTGACTTTC. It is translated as CAWGRLSSGANVLTF.

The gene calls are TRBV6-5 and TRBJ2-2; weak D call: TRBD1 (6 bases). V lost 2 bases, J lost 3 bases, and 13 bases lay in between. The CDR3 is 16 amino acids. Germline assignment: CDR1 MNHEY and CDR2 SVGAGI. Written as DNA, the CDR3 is TGTGCCAGCAGTTACACCCCAGGGGCGGACACCGGGGAGCTGTTTTTT. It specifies CASSYTPGADTGELFF.